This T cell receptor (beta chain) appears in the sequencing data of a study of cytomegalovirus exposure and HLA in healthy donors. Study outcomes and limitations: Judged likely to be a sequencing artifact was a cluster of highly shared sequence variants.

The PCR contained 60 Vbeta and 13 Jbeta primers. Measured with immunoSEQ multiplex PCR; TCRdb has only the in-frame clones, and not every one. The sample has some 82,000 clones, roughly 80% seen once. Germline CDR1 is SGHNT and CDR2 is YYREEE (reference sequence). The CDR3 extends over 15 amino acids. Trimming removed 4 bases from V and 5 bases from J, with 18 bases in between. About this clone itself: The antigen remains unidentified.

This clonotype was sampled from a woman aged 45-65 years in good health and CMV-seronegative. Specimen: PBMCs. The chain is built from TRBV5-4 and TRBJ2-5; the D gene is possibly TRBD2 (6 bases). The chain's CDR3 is CASSHGRELEETQYF. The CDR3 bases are TGTGCCAGCAGCCACGGACGGGAGTTGGAGGAGACCCAGTACTTC.